These 24 T cell receptor beta chains were sequenced from one sample in a study of shared clonotypes between healthy human individuals. CD45RO-negative CD8 cells positively selected for CCR7 made up the naive population, which excluded terminally differentiated effector memory CD45RA+ cells. Sequenced by immunoSEQ multiplex PCR; TCRdb stores in-frame clones only, minus some. The sample has roughly 2 million clones; about 95% are singletons. Sequencing was carried out using naive CD8+ T cells sorted from blood. The receptors shown here come from a young man in good health.

Details on this clone: This sample includes further DNA sequences coding for the same CDR3. This rearrangement joins TRBV5-6 to TRBJ1-1, with TRBD1 matching 9 bases. This CDR3 has 13 amino acids. CDR1 and CDR2 (germline): SGHDT, YYEEEE. Trimming took 3 bases from V and 4 from J; bases not matched to a gene: 1. This CDR3 reads CASSWGQGTEAFF. CDR3 bases: TGTGCCAGCAGCTGGGGACAGGGCACTGAAGCTTTCTTT.

The genes are TRBV4-3 and TRBJ2-5, with D hard to call. CDR1 and CDR2 from the germline V gene are LGHNA and YSLEER. The germline V and J ends were trimmed by 3 bases and 4 bases, with 18 bases remaining between them. The CDR3 runs to 16 residues. CDR3 in amino acids: CASSQDRAAYGETQYF. CDR3 DNA: TGCGCCAGCAGCCAGGATAGGGCGGCATATGGAGAGACCCAGTACTTC.

V is TRBV4-2 and J is TRBJ2-3, with TRBD2 matching over 8 bases. V lost 6 bases, J lost 2 bases, and 10 bases stayed unmatched. This CDR3 is built from 16 residues. Germline CDR1 reads LGHNA; CDR2 reads YNFKEQ. The CDR3 DNA reads as TGTGCCAGCAGTCAGACGTTAGCGGGGCCCACAGATACGCAGTATTTT. As protein: CASSQTLAGPTDTQYF.

CDR3 sequence reads: CASSSPAPTGNGYEQYF. CDR3 bases: TGTGCCAGCAGTTCACCCGCGCCGACAGGGAACGGGTACGAGCAGTACTTC. The chain uses TRBV28 and TRBJ2-7, with 7 bases matching TRBD1. The CDR3 extends over 17 amino acids. CDR1 and CDR2 from the germline V gene are MDHEN and SYDVKM. V dropped 4 bases and J dropped 4; count of bases not matched to a gene: 16.

The rearrangement joins TRBV5-6 to TRBJ2-7, with D perhaps matching TRBD1 or TRBD2 (6 bases each). CDR3 size: 15 residues. The germline V gene encodes CDR1 SGHDT and CDR2 YYEEEE. V gave up 1 base and J gave up 7 bases, with 18 bases separating them. CDR3 nucleotide sequence: TGTGCCAGCAGCTTGAGGGGGGAAATGGCGTGGGAGCAGTACTTC. It codes for CASSLRGEMAWEQYF.

V and J are TRBV4-1 and TRBJ1-5; the D is unclear. Germline CDR1 and CDR2: MGHRA and YSYEKL. This CDR3 has 13 amino acids. Trimming took off 1 base at V and 7 bases at J, with 8 bases between the two ends. Here the CDR3 reads CASSQVKEQPQHF. The CDR3 DNA reads as TGCGCCAGCAGCCAAGTAAAGGAACAGCCCCAGCATTTT.

The genes are TRBV25-1 and TRBJ2-1; 7 bases fit TRBD2. The length of the CDR3 is 16 residues. Unmatched junction bases numbered 5, after V lost 1 base and J lost 2 bases. The germline gives CDR1 MGHDK, CDR2 SYGVNS. CDR3 sequence reads: CASSELGGAAYNEQFF. DNA for the CDR3: TGTGCCAGCAGTGAATTGGGAGGGGCTGCCTACAATGAGCAGTTCTTC.

This clone was counted between two and nine times. This chain links TRBV6-5 with TRBJ2-7; the D is unclear. V lost 0 bases and J 0 bases, leaving 6 bases between the germline ends. Per germline, CDR1 MNHEY and CDR2 SVGAGI. The CDR3 runs 14 residues. CDR3: CASSYSAVSYEQYF. The DNA of the CDR3 is TGTGCCAGCAGTTACTCCGCAGTCTCCTACGAGCAGTACTTC.

This rearrangement joins TRBV7-2 to TRBJ2-7; maybe TRBD1 (5 bases). V was clipped by 5 bases and J by 5 bases, with 19 bases between them. Germline loops: CDR1 SGHTA, CDR2 FQGNSA. This CDR3 region has 15 residues. The CDR3 loop is CASSPDRQGRHEQYF. CDR3 nucleotides: TGTGCCAGCAGCCCCGACCGGCAGGGTAGGCACGAGCAGTACTTC.

This clone was seen just once. This chain uses TRBV27 with TRBJ1-5, with a weak D call TRBD1 (5 bases). The CDR3 runs 16 residues. V dropped 3 bases and J dropped 5 bases, with 17 bases sitting between them. Germline CDR1 is MNHEY and CDR2 is SMNVEV (reference sequence). CDR3 bases: TGTGCCAGCAGTTTTGTGGCAGGGATCAACGATCAGCCCCAGCATTTT. Amino acids: CASSFVAGINDQPQHF.

In its sample, this clone was seen a few times. The chain carries TRBV4-1 and TRBJ2-7, with no clear D. The CDR3 loop spans 15 amino acids. Germline CDR1 is MGHRA and CDR2 is YSYEKL. Trimming left V 0 bases short and J 5 bases short, with 14 bases between. The CDR3 protein is CASSQDSTVKNEQYF. DNA of the CDR3: TGCGCCAGCAGCCAAGATTCGACGGTAAAAAACGAGCAGTACTTC.

V usage is TRBV25-1 and J usage is TRBJ2-2; 7 bases are a match to TRBD1. This CDR3 has 16 residues. Germline CDR1 is MGHDK and CDR2 is SYGVNS. The V and J ends lost 5 bases and 5 bases, in that order; junction bases with no gene match: 11. This chain's CDR3 is CASSTGTVGYTGELFF. The CDR3 DNA reads as TGTGCCAGCAGTACCGGGACAGTAGGATATACCGGGGAGCTGTTTTTT.

V gene TRBV25-1 combines with J gene TRBJ2-3, with 8 nucleotides matching TRBD2. CDR3 size: 14 residues. V was clipped by 9 bases and J by 2 bases; unmatched bases: 7. Per germline, CDR1 MGHDK and CDR2 SYGVNS. CDR3 amino acids: CARPSGGHTDTQYF. CDR3 sequence (DNA): TGTGCCAGACCAAGCGGGGGCCACACAGATACGCAGTATTTT.

The chain recombines TRBV2 with TRBJ2-5, with D tentatively TRBD1 (7 bases). The CDR3 sequence is 13 residues long. Germline V gene data show CDR1 as SNHLY and CDR2 as FYNNEI. The V end lost 7 bases, the J end lost 5 bases, and 14 bases lay between the germline ends. The CDR3 DNA follows: TGTGCCAGCAAACCAGGGGGGTGGGAGACCCAGTACTTC. Translating it yields CASKPGGWETQYF.

Comment on this clone: This may be a read error: a much more frequent sequence differs by one nucleotide. Different DNA sequences within this sample yield the same CDR3. This sequence joins TRBV5-6 and TRBJ1-1; perhaps TRBD1 as D (5 bases). Per germline, CDR1 SGHDT and CDR2 YYEEEE. The CDR3 length is 13 residues. V was pared by 2 bases and J by 1 base, with 6 bases between. CDR3 loop: CASSFGGNTEAFF. The CDR3 nucleotides read TGTGCCAGCAGCTTTGGGGGGAACACTGAAGCTTTCTTT. Supplemented by reference TRBV5-6 and TRBJ1-1, the full variable domain reads DAGVTQSPTHLIKTRGQQVTLRCSPKSGHDTVSWYQQALGQGPQFIFQYYEEEERQRGNFPDRFSGHQFPNYSSELNVNALLLGDSALYLCASSFGGNTEAFFGQGTRLTVV.

This CDR3 reads CASSQDFTGRSPLHF. In nucleotides, the CDR3 is TGCGCCAGCAGCCAAGATTTCACAGGGAGGTCACCCCTCCACTTT. The chain recombines TRBV4-1 with TRBJ1-6; D might be TRBD1 (6 bases). The CDR3 contains 15 residues. Germline V gene sequence: CDR1 MGHRA, CDR2 YSYEKL. V was trimmed by 0 bases and J by 10 bases, leaving 13 bases between them.

The chain has TRBV5-1 and TRBJ2-7; D call uncertain. The V end lost 1 base, the J end lost 1 base, and 9 bases lay between the germline ends. CDR3 length: 14 residues. The germline V gene has CDR1 SGHRS and CDR2 YFSETQ. The CDR3: CASSLYGDSYEQYF. The DNA for the CDR3 is TGCGCCAGCAGCTTGTATGGTGATTCCTACGAGCAGTACTTC.

This clone showed up just once. The rearrangement joins TRBV2 to TRBJ1-4; a weak D match, TRBD1 (6 bases). V was pared by 5 bases and J by 7 bases, with 11 bases between. The CDR3 is 13 residues long. The germline gives CDR1 SNHLY, CDR2 FYNNEI. This CDR3 is CASSIVRGEKLFF. In DNA, the CDR3 is TGTGCCAGCAGTATCGTCAGGGGTGAAAAACTGTTTTTT.

Ten or more counts support this clone. The V call is TRBV28, the J call TRBJ1-2; a weak D match, TRBD1 (5 bases). Trimming cost V 3 bases and J 7 bases, with 12 bases left between them. The CDR3 sequence is 13 residues long. Germline loops: CDR1 MDHEN, CDR2 SYDVKM. In DNA form, the CDR3 reads TGTGCCAGCAGTTTTGCCCAGGGAGGTGGCTACACCTTC. Amino acids: CASSFAQGGGYTF.

The chain recombines TRBV5-6 with TRBJ1-2; TRBD1 might be the D (6 bases). CDR3 length equals 14 residues. Per the germline V gene, CDR1 is SGHDT and CDR2 is YYEEEE. V was pared by 5 bases and J by 0 bases, with 11 bases between. CDR3 DNA: TGTGCCAGCAGTCGGGACATGCCTAACTATGGCTACACCTTC. It encodes CASSRDMPNYGYTF.

This chain links TRBV29-1 with TRBJ2-1; D is undetermined. Trimming took 2 bases from V and 3 from J, leaving 11 bases between them. Germline V lookup: CDR1 SQVTM, CDR2 ANQGSEA. The CDR3 is made up of 14 amino acids. This CDR3 reads CSVESANVYNEQFF. The CDR3 coding sequence is TGCAGCGTTGAATCGGCAAACGTCTACAATGAGCAGTTCTTC.

The V call is TRBV19, the J call TRBJ1-4; maybe TRBD1 (6 bases). V lost 6 bases and J lost 8, with 19 bases in between. Looked up from germline, CDR1 is LNHDA and CDR2 is SQIVND (reference sequence). The CDR3 runs 15 residues. The CDR3 sequence: CASSFDRDNGEKLFF. In DNA form, the CDR3 reads TGTGCCAGTAGCTTTGACCGGGACAACGGAGAAAAACTGTTTTTT.

V usage is TRBV30 and J usage is TRBJ2-2; D is possibly TRBD1 (6 bases). The ends were cut back, 2 bases at V and 3 bases at J, with 10 bases in the middle. The CDR3 contains 14 residues. Germline CDR1 GTSNPN, CDR2 SVGIG (reference sequence). CDR3 DNA sequence: TGTGCCTGGAGTACAGGGCTGGACACCGGGGAGCTGTTTTTT. Its protein product is CAWSTGLDTGELFF. Using reference TRBV30 and TRBJ2-2 for the parts outside the CDR3, the full variable domain is SQTIHQWPATLVQPVGSPLSLECTVEGTSNPNLYWYRQAAGRGLQLLFYSVGIGQISSEVPQNLSASRPQDRQFILSSKKLLLSDSGFYLCAWSTGLDTGELFFGEGSRLTVL.

The genes are TRBV2 and TRBJ1-4; D might be TRBD1 (5 bases). Looked up from germline, CDR1 is SNHLY and CDR2 is FYNNEI. The CDR3 is 13 amino acids. The V and J ends lost 8 bases and 4 bases respectively, with 11 bases between them. The CDR3 region has the DNA TGTGCCAGCGGATCAGGGATTAATGAAAAACTGTTTTTT. Its translation is CASGSGINEKLFF. Combining the CDR3 with reference TRBV2 and TRBJ1-4 gives the whole variable domain EPEVTQTPSHQVTQMGQEVILRCVPISNHLYFYWYRQILGQKVEFLVSFYNNEISEKSEIFDDQFSVERPDGSNFTLKIRSTKLEDSAMYFCASGSGINEKLFFGSGTQLSVL.